This TCR beta chain was obtained from a study of radiotherapy plus CTLA-4 blockade in lung cancer. Profiling relied on immunoSEQ multiplex PCR, and the TCRdb table lists in-frame clones only, not all of them. The sample has 53,000 or so clones, roughly 76% seen once. This CDR3 is built from 13 residues. V lost 4 bases and J lost 6, with 10 bases in between. CDR1 and CDR2 from the germline V gene are SGHRS and YFSETQ. The TCR originated in a human donor with non-small cell lung cancer who had stable disease on radiotherapy plus ipilimumab. The source material was peripheral blood, sampled from a patient treated with radiotherapy plus ipilimumab. This rearrangement joins TRBV5-1 to TRBJ1-4, with D possibly matching TRBD1 (5 bases). As DNA, the CDR3 is TGCGCCAGCAGCCCCGGGACCGATGAAAAACTGTTTTTT. Its protein product is CASSPGTDEKLFF.